Following are 11 T cell receptor beta chains from one sample sequenced in a study of Tregs in tolerant kidney transplant recipients. Generated by immunoSEQ multiplex PCR, the TCRdb table keeps only in-frame clones and is missing some. The sample records 75,000 to 100,000 clones, more than 80% being singletons. Material for sequencing was CD8+ T cells from blood. The receptors were sampled from a human donor in good health.

This rearrangement joins TRBV7-8 to TRBJ2-5, with TRBD2 matching over 8 bases. Germline CDR1 and CDR2: SGHVS and FQNEAQ. The ends lost 7 bases at V and 2 bases at J; junction bases unmatched: 9. The CDR3 spans 15 residues. The CDR3 nucleotides read TGTGCCAGCACCTTTCTTAGCGGGACGCAAGAGACCCAGTACTTC. This encodes CASTFLSGTQETQYF.

This clone was picked up a small number of times. The gene calls are TRBV6-4 and TRBJ2-3; 8 bases agree with TRBD1. The trim removed 0 bases at V and 2 bases at J, leaving 1 base unmatched. This CDR3 spans 15 amino acids. CDR1 is MRHNA, CDR2 SNTAGT, per germline. This CDR3 reads CASSDSTGATDTQYF. The CDR3 DNA reads as TGTGCCAGCAGTGACTCGACAGGGGCCACAGATACGCAGTATTTT.

By its share, this clone is medium-sized. The chain joins TRBV10-1 to TRBJ1-6; tentatively, D is TRBD1 (5 bases). The ends were cut back, 3 bases at V and 3 bases at J, with 6 bases in the middle. The CDR3 totals 14 residues. The germline V gene encodes CDR1 WNHNN and CDR2 SYGVQD (reference sequence). The CDR3 DNA reads TGCGCCAGCAGTGAAAGGGGCTATAATTCACCCCTCCACTTT. Translating it yields CASSERGYNSPLHF.

The genes are TRBV6-4 and TRBJ1-5, with 8 bases that match TRBD1. The CDR3 has 20 residues. Trimming took 1 base from V and 1 from J; bases not matched to a gene: 15. Germline V gene sequence: CDR1 MRHNA, CDR2 SNTAGT. CDR3 coding DNA: TGTGCCAGCAGTGACTTTGCTACCGGGACAGGCCTAAGGAGCAATCAGCCCCAGCATTTT. Its protein product is CASSDFATGTGLRSNQPQHF.

This rearrangement joins TRBV13 to TRBJ1-2; D is unclear. The germline gives CDR1 PRHDT, CDR2 FYEKMQ (reference sequence). V dropped 2 bases and J dropped 1 base, with 8 bases sitting between them. The CDR3 has 14 residues. The CDR3 bases are TGTGCCAGCAGCTTATATCAGAGTAACTATGGCTACACCTTC. The encoded protein is CASSLYQSNYGYTF.

This rearrangement joins TRBV7-6 to TRBJ2-7, with 9 bases aligning to TRBD1. Germline CDR1 and CDR2: SGHVS and FNYEAQ. The V and J ends lost 3 bases and 2 bases, in that order; junction bases with no gene match: 2. This CDR3 has 14 amino acids. CDR3 bases: TGTGCCAGCAGCTTCGGACAGGGGACCTACGAGCAGTACTTC. Protein product: CASSFGQGTYEQYF.

The gene calls are TRBV4-1 and TRBJ1-4; D not certain. The V and J ends lost 2 bases and 3 bases respectively, with 13 bases between them. Germline V gives CDR1 MGHRA, CDR2 YSYEKL. The CDR3 spans 16 residues. This CDR3 is CASSQSAASPNEKLFF. CDR3 nucleotide sequence: TGCGCCAGCAGCCAAAGTGCGGCTAGTCCTAATGAAAAACTGTTTTTT.

V usage is TRBV19 and J usage is TRBJ1-1; no clear D gene. The germline V gene has CDR1 LNHDA and CDR2 SQIVND (reference sequence). Trimming took 7 bases from V and 4 from J, leaving 25 bases between them. The CDR3 has 17 residues. The chain's CDR3 is CASTPLETLASGTEAFF. The DNA of the CDR3 is TGTGCCAGTACCCCTCTTGAAACCCTTGCAAGCGGCACTGAAGCTTTCTTT.

J is TRBJ2-7 and V is TRBV6-5; D is unclear. V dropped 0 bases and J dropped 6 bases, with 9 bases sitting between them. The CDR3 totals 13 residues. CDR1 and CDR2 (germline): MNHEY, SVGAGI. The CDR3 coding sequence is TGTGCCAGCAGTTACTCTTCCGGTCTCGAGCAGTACTTC. Its translation is CASSYSSGLEQYF.

The count of this clone is one. The rearrangement links TRBV19 to TRBJ1-4; 7 bases line up with TRBD1. The germline V gene encodes CDR1 LNHDA and CDR2 SQIVND (reference sequence). V gave up 2 bases and J gave up 5 bases; unmatched junction bases: 5. The CDR3 runs 15 residues. The DNA of the CDR3 is TGTGCCAGTAGTATAACGGACAGGCCGAATGAAAAACTGTTTTTT. Its protein is CASSITDRPNEKLFF.

The chain combines TRBV6-6 with TRBJ1-1; 9 bases match TRBD1. The CDR3 covers 14 residues. J gave up 5 bases and V 7 bases, and 8 bases lay outside the gene matches. In germline, CDR1 is MNHNY, CDR2 SVGAGI (reference sequence). The CDR3 protein is CASTPTGGRTEAFF. DNA of the CDR3: TGTGCCAGCACCCCGACAGGGGGGCGGACTGAAGCTTTCTTT.